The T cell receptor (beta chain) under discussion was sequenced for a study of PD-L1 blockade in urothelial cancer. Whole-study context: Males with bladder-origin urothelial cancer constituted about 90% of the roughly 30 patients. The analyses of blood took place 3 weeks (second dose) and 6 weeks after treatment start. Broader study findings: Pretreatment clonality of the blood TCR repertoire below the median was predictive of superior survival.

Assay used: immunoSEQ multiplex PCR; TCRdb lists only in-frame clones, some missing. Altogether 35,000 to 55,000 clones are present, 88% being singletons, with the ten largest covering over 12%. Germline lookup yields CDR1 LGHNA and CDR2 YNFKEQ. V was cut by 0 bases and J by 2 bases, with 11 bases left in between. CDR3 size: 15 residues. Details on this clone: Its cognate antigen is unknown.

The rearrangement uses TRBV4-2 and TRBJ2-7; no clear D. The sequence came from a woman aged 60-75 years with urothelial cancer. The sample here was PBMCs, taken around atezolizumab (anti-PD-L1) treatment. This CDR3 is CASSQEAAEAYEQYF. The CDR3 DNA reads TGTGCCAGCAGCCAAGAAGCCGCGGAAGCCTACGAGCAGTACTTC.